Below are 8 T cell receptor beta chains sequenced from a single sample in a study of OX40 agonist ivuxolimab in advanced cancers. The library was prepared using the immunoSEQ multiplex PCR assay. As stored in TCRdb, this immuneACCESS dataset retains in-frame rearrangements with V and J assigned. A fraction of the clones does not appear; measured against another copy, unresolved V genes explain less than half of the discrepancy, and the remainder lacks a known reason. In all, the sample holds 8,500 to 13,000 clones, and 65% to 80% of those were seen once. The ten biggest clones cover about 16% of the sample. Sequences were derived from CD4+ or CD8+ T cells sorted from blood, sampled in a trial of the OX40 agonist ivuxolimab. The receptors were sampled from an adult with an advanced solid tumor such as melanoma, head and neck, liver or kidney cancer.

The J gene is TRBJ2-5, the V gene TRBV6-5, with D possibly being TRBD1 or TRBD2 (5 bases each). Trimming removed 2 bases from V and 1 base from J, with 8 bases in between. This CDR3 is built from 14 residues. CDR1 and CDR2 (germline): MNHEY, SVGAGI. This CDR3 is CASSYGGFQETQYF. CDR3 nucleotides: TGTGCCAGCAGTTACGGGGGATTCCAAGAGACCCAGTACTTC.

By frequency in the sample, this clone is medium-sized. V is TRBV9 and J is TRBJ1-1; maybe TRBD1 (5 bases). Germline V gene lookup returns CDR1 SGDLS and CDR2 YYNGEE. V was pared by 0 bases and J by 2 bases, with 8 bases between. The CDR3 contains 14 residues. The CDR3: CASSVDGANTEAFF. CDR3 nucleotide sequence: TGTGCCAGCAGCGTAGATGGGGCCAACACTGAAGCTTTCTTT.

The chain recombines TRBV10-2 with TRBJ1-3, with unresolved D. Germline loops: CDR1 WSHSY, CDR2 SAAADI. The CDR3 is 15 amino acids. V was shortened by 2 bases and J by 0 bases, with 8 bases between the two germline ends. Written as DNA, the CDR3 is TGCGCCAGCAGTGAGGGACGGAACTCTGGAAACACCATATATTTT. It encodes CASSEGRNSGNTIYF.

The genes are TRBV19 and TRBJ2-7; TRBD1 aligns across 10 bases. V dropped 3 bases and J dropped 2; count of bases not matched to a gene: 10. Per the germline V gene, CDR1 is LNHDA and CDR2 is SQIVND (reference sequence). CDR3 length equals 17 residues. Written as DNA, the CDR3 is TGTGCCAGTAGTATCTACCTTGGACAGGGGGGCGCCTACGAGCAGTACTTC. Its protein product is CASSIYLGQGGAYEQYF.

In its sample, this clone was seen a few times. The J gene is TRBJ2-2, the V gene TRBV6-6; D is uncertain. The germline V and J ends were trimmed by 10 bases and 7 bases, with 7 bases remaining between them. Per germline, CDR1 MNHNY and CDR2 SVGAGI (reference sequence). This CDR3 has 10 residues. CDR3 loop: CAIYSGELFF. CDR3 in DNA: TGTGCCATCTACAGCGGGGAGCTGTTTTTT.

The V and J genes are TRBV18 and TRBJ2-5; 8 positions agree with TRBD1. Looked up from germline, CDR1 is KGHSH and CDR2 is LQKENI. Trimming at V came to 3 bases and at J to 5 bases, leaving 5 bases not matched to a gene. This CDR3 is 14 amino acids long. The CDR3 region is CASSPNRGMETQYF. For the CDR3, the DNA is TGTGCCAGCTCACCCAACAGGGGGATGGAGACCCAGTACTTC.

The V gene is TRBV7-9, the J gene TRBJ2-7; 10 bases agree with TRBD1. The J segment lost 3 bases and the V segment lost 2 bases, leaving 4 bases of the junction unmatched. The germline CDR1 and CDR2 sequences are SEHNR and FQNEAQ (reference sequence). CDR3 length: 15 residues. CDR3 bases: TGTGCCAGCAGCTTACTTGGGACAGGGGACTACGAGCAGTACTTC. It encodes CASSLLGTGDYEQYF.

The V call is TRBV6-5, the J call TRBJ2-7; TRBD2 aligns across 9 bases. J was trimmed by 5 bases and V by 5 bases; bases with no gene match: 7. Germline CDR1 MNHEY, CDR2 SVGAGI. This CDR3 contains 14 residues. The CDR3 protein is CASSVTSGTNEQYF. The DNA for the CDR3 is TGTGCCAGCAGTGTGACTAGCGGTACCAACGAGCAGTACTTC.